This T cell receptor beta chain was documented in a study of blood T cell repertoires in COVID-19. Across the study: From the United States, Italy and Spain came samples of acute and convalescent COVID-19. Nucleic acid was either cDNA or gDNA, and it came from T cells, B-cell-depleted T cells, or PBMCs.

The CDR3 runs 15 residues. The junction had 8 bases not matched to a gene; V was cut back by 4 bases and J by 6 bases. CDR1 and CDR2 (germline): LNHDA, SQIVND (reference sequence). Authors' processing steps: For nucleated cells, counts were estimated from reference gene primer amplification. Clones were sequenced by immunoSEQ multiplex PCR, and TCRdb holds only the in-frame ones, with some missing. V and J calls and clone size are as listed in that table; D and trimming were resolved from the DNA. In the table there are approximately 140,000 clones, 84% of which are singletons. This rearrangement joins TRBV19 to TRBJ2-2; 7 nucleotides agree with TRBD2. The TCR sequence derives from a woman of 80 years or more with acute or convalescent COVID-19. Sequenced input: peripheral blood. Here the CDR3 DNA reads TGTGCCAGTAGTAAGGGGACTACGCCACCCGGGGAGCTGTTTTTT. Translation gives CASSKGTTPPGELFF.